The rows below give T cell receptor beta chains drawn from one sample of a study of blood T cell repertoires in COVID-19. Sequencing used immunoSEQ multiplex PCR; TCRdb keeps in-frame clones, though not all of them. The sample includes about 200,000 clones, 82% seen only once; the top ten take roughly 5.2%. The specimen was PBMCs or T cells enriched from blood (not recorded which). Source of these receptors: a woman aged 60-70 years with acute COVID-19. Each CDR3 is given without its conserved first and last residue.

v_call cdr3_aa
TRBV7-2 ASSRDRGTEAF
TRBV14 ASSQLGQGPYNEQF
TRBV29-1 SVDISSGGGEQF
TRBV5-1 ASSFRQTNTEAF
TRBV12-3/TRBV12-4 ASSFQVTQY
TRBV19 ASSTARVNTEAF
TRBV5-1 ASSPSTSGRPYYEQY
TRBV5-4 ASSSTANTEAF
TRBV12-3/TRBV12-4 ASTTASGTEAF
TRBV3-1/TRBV3-2 ASSLGQGHHGYT
TRBV9 ASSALGEVPGNTIY
TRBV11-2 ASSLEISGAQF
TRBV5-4 ASSGRTSGGETQY
TRBV4-3 ASSRDLGVLGYT
TRBV19 ASSIGQGVDEQY
TRBV18 ASSPGTGNYGYT
TRBV2 ASKREMAYNEQF
TRBV7-9 ASSLEQGTGT
TRBV6-5 ASRGTGGRYTEAF
TRBV5-1 ASSFDQEWAF
TRBV4-2 ASSPGTAADNYGYT
TRBV6-5 ASRAAAGNDYGYT
TRBV19 ASSIARGQDEQY
TRBV23-1 ASSQSARDSGLRYGNEQF
TRBV6-2/TRBV6-3 ASSDGPSGRDEQF
TRBV7-2 ASSYTGRGYT
TRBV6-6 ASSRLPDSSYEQY
TRBV27 ASSPAGTSSNEQF
TRBV11-2 ASSSQRYGYT
TRBV12-3/TRBV12-4 ASSITATTEAF
TRBV30 AWSQGAGYGYT
TRBV3-1/TRBV3-2 ASSQTDSGNTIY
TRBV4-2 ASSQERDRGRPLH
TRBV5-4 ASIQGGGYTDTQY
TRBV9 ASSVSYAPGYNEQF
TRBV27 ASSFSRVNSPLH
TRBV6-6 ASRTGGRAGYEQY